The 7 T cell receptor beta chains given below trace back to one sample, sequenced in a study of T cell responses to AZD1222 COVID-19 vaccine. Method: immunoSEQ multiplex PCR; TCRdb's copy keeps in-frame clones and lacks some. The data hold more than 110,000 clones, with around 93% observed a single time. The sequencing here drew on peripheral blood, taken 28 days after the second AZD1222 dose. The receptors shown here come from an adult who received the AZD1222 COVID-19 vaccine.

The V gene is TRBV21-1, the J gene TRBJ1-2; the table's D call, TRBD1, was not checked against the DNA. TRBV21-1 is deemed a pseudogene. This CDR3 region has 15 residues. The CDR3 DNA is TGTGCCAGCAGCAAGCTCCAGGATCAAGACTATGGCTACACCTTC. Its protein is CASSKLQDQDYGYTF.

The gene calls are TRBV27 and TRBJ1-2, with TRBD1 matching 9 bases. The length of the CDR3 is 14 residues. From germline, CDR1 is MNHEY and CDR2 SMNVEV (reference sequence). Germline trimming cut 7 bases from V and 8 bases from J; bases unmatched to any gene: 11. As DNA, the CDR3 is TGTGCCAGCAAACCCCCGGGACAGGGATACGGCTACACCTTC. It yields the protein CASKPPGQGYGYTF.

The chain joins TRBV7-9 to TRBJ1-1; D is uncertain. The CDR3 extends over 13 amino acids. Germline V gene sequence: CDR1 SEHNR, CDR2 FQNEAQ (reference sequence). V shed 4 bases and J shed 1 base, with 7 bases lying between them. This CDR3 reads CASSSGRNTEAFF. The CDR3 DNA follows: TGTGCCAGCAGCTCGGGCCGGAACACTGAAGCTTTCTTT. The full variable domain, completed using reference TRBV7-9 and TRBJ1-1, is DTGVSQNPRHKITKRGQNVTFRCDPISEHNRLYWYRQTLGQGPEFLTYFQNEAQLEKSRLLSDRFSAERPKGSFSTLEIQRTEQGDSAMYLCASSSGRNTEAFFGQGTRLTVV.

The chain recombines TRBV2 with TRBJ2-3; 13 bases agree with TRBD2. Germline V lookup: CDR1 SNHLY, CDR2 FYNNEI. The CDR3 is 18 residues long. V gave up 2 bases and J gave up 4 bases; unmatched junction bases: 9. The CDR3 here is CASSETLAGGQKSDTQYF. The CDR3 DNA follows: TGTGCCAGCAGTGAAACACTAGCGGGAGGGCAAAAATCAGATACGCAGTATTTT.

The gene calls are TRBV19 and TRBJ2-1; perhaps TRBD2 as D (5 bases). Germline CDR1 is LNHDA and CDR2 is SQIVND (reference sequence). Trimming removed 4 bases at V and 7 bases at J, with 17 bases between. CDR3 length: 15 residues. In nucleotides, the CDR3 is TGTGCCAGTAGTAGCGGGTGGAATATAAAGAATGAGCAGTTCTTC. Translated, it gives CASSSGWNIKNEQFF.

The chain has TRBV2 and TRBJ1-1, with no clear D. V was pared by 3 bases and J by 0 bases, with 5 bases between. Germline assignment: CDR1 SNHLY and CDR2 FYNNEI. The CDR3 contains 13 residues. CDR3 coding DNA: TGTGCCAGCAGTGACGACGTGAACACTGAAGCTTTCTTT. Residues: CASSDDVNTEAFF.

The J gene is TRBJ2-5, the V gene TRBV9; 7 bases agree with TRBD2. The CDR3 length is 16 residues. Germline loops: CDR1 SGDLS, CDR2 YYNGEE. Germline trimming cut 2 bases from V and 3 bases from J; bases unmatched to any gene: 10. DNA of the CDR3: TGTGCCAGCAGCGTGGGAGCGGGACCTACCGAAGAGACCCAGTACTTC. Translation gives CASSVGAGPTEETQYF.